This TCR beta chain was sequenced during a study of vaccination and CD4 T cells after COVID-19. Study background: The cells were exposed to overlapping spike peptides originating from SARS-CoV-2, HCoV-NL63, HCoV-OC43 and HCoV-229E for stimulation.

Treatment in this sample: roughly 10-day PBMC culture with coronavirus spike peptide pools or control peptides (ViraFEST assay). ViraFEST stimulated the growth of antigen-specific T cells using peptide pools and subsequently profiled their TCRs by sequencing. Germline-derived CDR1 and CDR2 are MNHNS and SASEGT. CDR3 length: 15 amino acids. V was clipped by 6 bases and J by 2 bases, with 14 bases between them. The table lists this clonotype with a few counts. No antigen is known for it. The Oncomine TCR Beta short-read assay was applied to DNA of cultured CD4+ T cells. TCRdb ran MiXCR on the PCR reads and lists one entry per CDR3 protein. Of 25,000 or so distinct CDR3 sequences listed, roughly two thirds were seen once; the top ten hold less than 25%.

Sample: CD4+ T cells from blood, cultured in vitro, taken after SARS-CoV-2 vaccination. This sequence was found in a human donor who received a COVID-19 vaccine. The chain joins TRBV6-1 to TRBJ1-5, with a weak D call TRBD1 (6 bases). Here the CDR3 reads CASRRGHLGNQPQHF. DNA of the CDR3: TGTGCCAGCAGAAGGGGACATCTCGGCAATCAGCCCCAGCATTTT.